Presented here are 30 T cell receptor beta chains from one specimen sequenced in a study of blood T cell repertoires in COVID-19. The method was immunoSEQ multiplex PCR; TCRdb's version includes in-frame clones alone and lacks a portion of them. Of 230,000 or so clones listed, around 81% were seen once; the top ten hold approximately 4.7%. Sequencing used peripheral blood. Source of these receptors: a man aged 45-65 years with active or convalescent COVID-19.

In DNA, the CDR3 is TGTGCCAGCAGCCTGCGGGACCAGACGGTTTTTTCGAACACCGGGGAGCTGTTTTTT. Its translation is CASSLRDQTVFSNTGELFF. The chain employs TRBV9 and TRBJ2-2, with a tentative D call TRBD2 (6 bases). Germline assignment: CDR1 SGDLS and CDR2 YYNGEE. The CDR3 runs 19 residues. The V end was cut by 4 bases, the J end by 0 bases, with 22 bases between.

The chain carries TRBV28 and TRBJ2-7; D is possibly TRBD1 (6 bases). CDR1 is MDHEN and CDR2 is SYDVKM in the germline V gene. The ends were cut back, 0 bases at V and 1 base at J, with 28 bases in the middle. This CDR3 is built from 21 residues. CDR3: CASSLWRSWGHLPLGSYEQYF. DNA of the CDR3: TGTGCCAGCAGTTTATGGCGGTCTTGGGGACACCTCCCCCTCGGGTCCTACGAGCAGTACTTC.

The chain uses TRBV5-5 and TRBJ2-1; 11 positions match TRBD2. The CDR3 is made up of 16 amino acids. From germline, CDR1 is SGHKS and CDR2 YYEKEE (reference sequence). The ends lost 1 base at V and 2 bases at J; junction bases unmatched: 2. CDR3 region: CASSLLAGGTYNEQFF. Here the CDR3 DNA reads TGTGCCAGCAGCTTGCTAGCGGGGGGAACCTACAATGAGCAGTTCTTC.

The CDR3 here is CASSVRTGGFYEQYF. The CDR3 DNA is TGTGCCAGCAGTGTCCGGACAGGAGGTTTCTACGAGCAGTACTTC. V is TRBV25-1 and J is TRBJ2-7; the match to TRBD1 covers 7 bases. Germline V gives CDR1 MGHDK, CDR2 SYGVNS. Losses at the gene ends were 4 bases for V and 3 bases for J; bases not matched to a gene: 9. The CDR3 totals 15 residues.

This clone was seen just once. This rearrangement joins TRBV14 to TRBJ2-2; 7 nucleotides line up with TRBD1. The germline CDR1 and CDR2 sequences are SGHDN and FVKESK. V lost 6 bases and J lost 4; bases outside the gene matches: 2. The CDR3 length is 13 residues. The CDR3 region is CASRPGGTGELFF. The CDR3 coding sequence is TGTGCCAGCAGACCAGGGGGCACCGGGGAGCTGTTTTTT.

The rearrangement joins TRBV14 to TRBJ1-5; D gene uncertain. CDR1 is SGHDN and CDR2 is FVKESK in the germline V gene. V was trimmed by 0 bases and J by 7 bases, leaving 7 bases between them. The CDR3 totals 13 residues. The CDR3 coding sequence is TGTGCCAGCAGCCAAGATGTGGCCCAGCCCCAGCATTTT. It encodes CASSQDVAQPQHF. Based on the CDR3 plus reference TRBV14 and TRBJ1-5, the full variable domain is EAGVTQFPSHSVIEKGQTVTLRCDPISGHDNLYWYRRVMGKEIKFLLHFVKESKQDESGMPNNRFLAERTGGTYSTLKVQPAELEDSGVYFCASSQDVAQPQHFGDGTRLSIL.

The chain has TRBV7-3 and TRBJ2-3; TRBD1 is a possible D gene (6 bases). The ends were cut back, 2 bases at V and 5 bases at J, with 11 bases in the middle. Germline CDR1 SGHTA, CDR2 FQGTGA. The CDR3 has 14 residues. CDR3 in amino acids: CASSLVGAQDTQYF. The CDR3 DNA follows: TGTGCCAGCAGCTTAGTGGGGGCCCAAGATACGCAGTATTTT.

The CDR3 DNA reads as TGTGCCAGCAGTCCCTCGTGGGACAAGGCCCAGCATTTT. Amino acid sequence: CASSPSWDKAQHF. This chain uses TRBV12-3 or TRBV12-4 with TRBJ1-5, with D maybe TRBD1 (6 bases). The CDR3 loop spans 13 amino acids. V was cut by 5 bases and J by 11 bases, with 16 bases left in between.

V usage is TRBV6-5 and J usage is TRBJ1-2; unclear D gene. Germline-derived CDR1 and CDR2 are MNHEY and SVGAGI. The CDR3 is 11 residues long. V was trimmed by 6 bases and J by 6 bases, leaving 8 bases between them. The CDR3 protein is CASSSGNGYTF. CDR3 coding DNA: TGTGCCAGCAGCTCCGGGAATGGCTACACCTTC.

V is TRBV7-2 and J is TRBJ2-3, with 14 bases that match TRBD2. CDR3 length equals 17 residues. After removal of 5 bases from V and 5 bases from J, the junction contained 9 bases not matched to a gene. Germline V gene sequence: CDR1 SGHTA, CDR2 FQGNSA. The CDR3 region has the DNA TGTGCCAGCAGCCTCTACCCGGGACTAGCGGGGGTAGATACGCAGTATTTT. Translation gives CASSLYPGLAGVDTQYF.

This chain connects TRBV19 to TRBJ1-5; possibly TRBD1 for D (5 bases). Trimming took off 3 bases at V and 0 bases at J, with 15 bases between the two ends. Germline V gene sequence: CDR1 LNHDA, CDR2 SQIVND (reference sequence). The CDR3 spans 17 residues. The CDR3 protein is CASSIGAGRYSNQPQHF. In DNA, the CDR3 is TGTGCCAGTAGTATTGGGGCAGGTAGATATAGCAATCAGCCCCAGCATTTT. Full variable domain (missing parts from reference TRBV19 and TRBJ1-5): DGGITQSPKYLFRKEGQNVTLSCEQNLNHDAMYWYRQDPGQGLRLIYYSQIVNDFQKGDIAEGYSVSREKKESFPLTVTSAQKNPTAFYLCASSIGAGRYSNQPQHFGDGTRLSIL.

The V and J genes are TRBV7-7 and TRBJ2-2; 7 nucleotides align to TRBD2. The germline CDR1 and CDR2 sequences are SSHAT and FNYEAQ (reference sequence). V lost 5 bases, J lost 0 bases, and 3 bases stayed unmatched. The CDR3 loop spans 15 amino acids. CDR3: CASSLGGANTGELFF. The CDR3 nucleotides are TGTGCCAGCAGCCTTGGGGGGGCGAACACCGGGGAGCTGTTTTTT.

This clone has just a few counts. V is TRBV7-6 and J is TRBJ1-4; D is unclear. This CDR3 contains 15 residues. CDR1 is SGHVS and CDR2 is FNYEAQ in the germline V gene. V lost 2 bases and J 1 base, leaving 8 bases between the germline ends. As DNA, the CDR3 is TGTGCCAGCAGCTTATCACACAGAACTAATGAAAAACTGTTTTTT. This translates into CASSLSHRTNEKLFF.

In DNA, the CDR3 is TGTGCCAGCAGCCCCGGGACTCTTTACGAGCAGTACTTC. Translated, it gives CASSPGTLYEQYF. The chain combines TRBV6-6 with TRBJ2-7; TRBD2 might be the D (6 bases). CDR3 length equals 13 residues. Trimming left V 6 bases short and J 4 bases short, with 13 bases between. The germline V gene encodes CDR1 MNHNY and CDR2 SVGAGI (reference sequence).

The gene calls are TRBV6-5 and TRBJ2-1, with D perhaps TRBD2 (5 bases). Trimming left V 5 bases short and J 12 bases short, with 14 bases between. Germline CDR1 and CDR2: MNHEY and SVGAGI. This CDR3 is 12 amino acids long. The CDR3 here is CASSPEGDTQFF. The CDR3 nucleotides are TGTGCCAGCAGTCCTGAGGGTGATACGCAGTTCTTC.

The chain has TRBV5-1 and TRBJ1-1; 7 bases fit TRBD1. The V and J ends lost 2 bases and 5 bases, in that order; junction bases with no gene match: 6. Per the germline V gene, CDR1 is SGHRS and CDR2 is YFSETQ. The CDR3 is made up of 14 amino acids. Here the CDR3 reads CASSLQGSGTEAFF. The CDR3 DNA reads as TGCGCCAGCAGCTTACAGGGGTCGGGAACTGAAGCTTTCTTT.

The rearrangement joins TRBV3-1 (or the pseudogene TRBV3-2) to TRBJ2-7, with 8 bases lining up with TRBD2. V lost 3 bases and J lost 2; bases outside the gene matches: 6. CDR1 is LGHDT, CDR2 YNNKEL, per germline (reference sequence). The CDR3 runs 15 residues. CDR3 residues: CASSQGLGGAYEQYF. As DNA, the CDR3 is TGTGCCAGCAGCCAGGGCCTCGGGGGGGCCTACGAGCAGTACTTC.

This clone has just a few counts. This sample includes further DNA sequences coding for the same CDR3. The chain couples TRBV7-9 to TRBJ1-4; D gene ambiguous. Germline loops: CDR1 SEHNR, CDR2 FQNEAQ (reference sequence). V was cut by 3 bases and J by 3 bases, with 8 bases left in between. CDR3 length equals 14 residues. CDR3: CASSLGESNEKLFF. CDR3 coding DNA: TGTGCCAGCAGCTTGGGCGAATCTAATGAAAAACTGTTTTTT.

This clone was observed a few times. This sequence joins TRBV19 and TRBJ1-1; D is unclear. CDR1 LNHDA and CDR2 SQIVND come from the germline V gene (reference sequence). This CDR3 has 17 amino acids. V lost 2 bases, J lost 0 bases, and 16 bases lay in between. This CDR3 is CASSIQTISGMNTEAFF. Here the CDR3 DNA reads TGTGCCAGTAGTATACAGACTATCAGTGGAATGAACACTGAAGCTTTCTTT.

V and J are TRBV6-6 and TRBJ1-2, with D uncertain. Trimming pared 5 bases from V and 8 bases from J, leaving 15 bases between. This CDR3 has 13 residues. Germline CDR1 MNHNY, CDR2 SVGAGI (reference sequence). Here the CDR3 DNA reads TGTGCCAGCAGTCCTAGGGAGGGATGGGGCTACACCTTC. Translation gives CASSPREGWGYTF.

The chain joins TRBV6-5 to TRBJ1-5, with D perhaps TRBD1 (6 bases). Trimming took off 6 bases at V and 0 bases at J, with 9 bases between the two ends. Germline loops: CDR1 MNHEY, CDR2 SVGAGI. This CDR3 has 14 residues. CDR3: CASSGQISNQPQHF. The CDR3 region has the DNA TGTGCCAGCAGCGGACAGATTAGCAATCAGCCCCAGCATTTT.

This chain connects TRBV14 to TRBJ2-6, with D possibly matching TRBD1 (6 bases). The CDR3 is 21 residues long. V lost 1 base to trimming and J lost 2 bases, with 24 bases between them. Germline V gives CDR1 SGHDN, CDR2 FVKESK. The CDR3 sequence: CASSQGHGQGPTLAGANVLTF. CDR3 coding DNA: TGTGCCAGCAGCCAAGGACACGGCCAGGGGCCCACACTCGCTGGGGCCAACGTCCTGACTTTC.

This clone was seen just once. The rearrangement uses TRBV2 and TRBJ1-4; 7 bases align to TRBD1. The trim removed 6 bases at V and 6 bases at J, leaving 7 bases unmatched. The CDR3 covers 14 residues. CDR1 and CDR2 from the germline V gene are SNHLY and FYNNEI. This CDR3 reads CASRGRTGDEKLFF. CDR3 DNA: TGTGCCAGCAGGGGGCGGACAGGAGATGAAAAACTGTTTTTT.

The genes are TRBV28 and TRBJ1-5, with TRBD1 identical over 9 bases. The V segment lost 6 bases and the J segment 0 bases; nucleotides outside the gene matches: 3. This CDR3 has 15 residues. Germline lookup yields CDR1 MDHEN and CDR2 SYDVKM. The CDR3 coding sequence is TGTGCCAGCAGATGGGGACAGGGTAGCAATCAGCCCCAGCATTTT. Residues: CASRWGQGSNQPQHF.

The chain links TRBV7-2 to TRBJ2-3; D is perhaps TRBD2 (7 bases). V gave up 0 bases and J gave up 0 bases, with 16 bases separating them. The CDR3 totals 18 residues. Per the germline V gene, CDR1 is SGHTA and CDR2 is FQGNSA. CDR3 region: CASSLAGGGGRSTDTQYF. Here the CDR3 DNA reads TGTGCCAGCAGCTTAGCGGGTGGGGGGGGCCGGAGCACAGATACGCAGTATTTT.

CDR3 region: CASSVAGGGTEAFF. As DNA, the CDR3 is TGTGCCAGCAGCGTAGCAGGGGGAGGCACTGAAGCTTTCTTT. The rearrangement links TRBV9 to TRBJ1-1; 7 bases align to TRBD1. CDR3 size: 14 residues. Looked up from germline, CDR1 is SGDLS and CDR2 is YYNGEE. Trimming at V came to 0 bases and at J to 4 bases, leaving 3 bases not matched to a gene.

The chain is built from TRBV19 and TRBJ1-1; D gene ambiguous. Germline V gives CDR1 LNHDA, CDR2 SQIVND (reference sequence). The CDR3 sequence is 15 residues long. The ends were cut back, 6 bases at V and 0 bases at J, with 14 bases in the middle. The CDR3 protein is CASRVGPGVNTEAFF. CDR3 bases: TGTGCCAGTAGGGTAGGGCCCGGGGTGAACACTGAAGCTTTCTTT. Combining the CDR3 with reference TRBV19 and TRBJ1-1 gives the whole variable domain DGGITQSPKYLFRKEGQNVTLSCEQNLNHDAMYWYRQDPGQGLRLIYYSQIVNDFQKGDIAEGYSVSREKKESFPLTVTSAQKNPTAFYLCASRVGPGVNTEAFFGQGTRLTVV.

V and J are TRBV5-4 and TRBJ1-6, with 7 bases identical to TRBD1. Germline CDR1 and CDR2: SGHNT and YYREEE (reference sequence). This CDR3 is 14 amino acids long. V was pared by 0 bases and J by 8 bases, with 2 bases of the junction left unmatched. CDR3 bases: TGTGCCAGCAGCTTGGGGCAGGGGGATTCACCCCTCCACTTT. Encoded protein: CASSLGQGDSPLHF.

This clone came up once. This CDR3 is also generated by other DNA sequences in the sample. The chain carries TRBV5-1 and TRBJ1-5; D is perhaps TRBD1 (5 bases). CDR3 length: 15 amino acids. V was clipped by 0 bases and J by 2 bases, with 9 bases between them. Germline-derived CDR1 and CDR2 are SGHRS and YFSETQ. CDR3 nucleotide sequence: TGCGCCAGCAGCTTGGAAGGAGGGGGCAATCAGCCCCAGCATTTT. Residues: CASSLEGGGNQPQHF.

The J gene is TRBJ2-7, the V gene TRBV5-4, with D possibly being TRBD2 (6 bases). From germline, CDR1 is SGHNT and CDR2 YYREEE (reference sequence). There are 16 residues in the CDR3. The V and J ends lost 0 bases and 3 bases respectively, with 16 bases between them. The CDR3 nucleotides read TGTGCCAGCAGCTTGGGGATGACGGGAGTGATCTACGAGCAGTACTTC. It translates to CASSLGMTGVIYEQYF.